These 7 T cell receptor beta chains originate from one sample sequenced in a study of human CD8 memory T cell subsets. UMI-labeled 5' RACE yielded the TCR beta libraries. TCRdb reprocessed the 5' RACE reads; each CDR3 protein has one entry and no DNA is given. This table holds fewer than 4,500 distinct CDR3 sequences. The sample was CD8+ T cells from PBMCs. These receptor sequences come from a human donor in good health.

V gene TRBV9 combines with J gene TRBJ2-7; TCRdb calls TRBD1, which cannot be checked without DNA. CDR1 and CDR2 from the germline V gene are SGDLS and YYNGEE. The CDR3 covers 15 residues. CDR3 sequence: CASSPPDRSSYEQYF. The whole variable domain, remainder taken from reference TRBV9 and TRBJ2-7, is DSGVTQTPKHLITATGQRVTLRCSPRSGDLSVYWYQQSLDQGLQFLIQYYNGEERAKGNILERFSAQQFPDLHSELNLSSLELGDSALYFCASSPPDRSSYEQYFGPGTRLTVT.

The chain couples TRBV20-1 to TRBJ2-7. Germline loops: CDR1 DFQATT, CDR2 SNEGSKA (reference sequence). This CDR3 region has 13 residues. CDR3 in amino acids: CSARGQVEYEQYF.

The chain uses TRBV20-1 and TRBJ2-2; absent DNA, TCRdb's TRBD1 call cannot be checked. The germline CDR1 and CDR2 sequences are DFQATT and SNEGSKA (reference sequence). The CDR3 is 15 amino acids. CDR3 residues: CSAPTGTGDTGELFF.

V gene TRBV28 combines with J gene TRBJ2-1; TCRdb's assignment of TRBD1 cannot be checked, as there is no DNA. CDR3 length: 13 residues. CDR1 and CDR2 from the germline V gene are MDHEN and SYDVKM. The chain's CDR3 is CASSYRDLDEQFF.

The chain links TRBV24-1 to TRBJ2-2; TCRdb outputs TRBD1, but without DNA this stays unchecked. The CDR3 has 14 residues. Germline values: CDR1 KGHDR, CDR2 SFDVKD. The CDR3 sequence: CATSPGEDSGELFF.

The chain couples TRBV6-6 to TRBJ2-7; absent DNA, TCRdb's TRBD1 call cannot be checked. CDR1 and CDR2 from the germline V gene are MNHNY and SVGAGI (reference sequence). The CDR3 has 12 amino acids. The CDR3 region is CASTGGTYEQYF.

V usage is TRBV19 and J usage is TRBJ1-2; TCRdb gives TRBD1 as the D gene, but with no DNA this cannot be confirmed. The germline V gene has CDR1 LNHDA and CDR2 SQIVND (reference sequence). This CDR3 is built from 17 residues. CDR3 residues: CASSLARGPQTYYGYTF. Full variable domain (missing parts from reference TRBV19 and TRBJ1-2): DGGITQSPKYLFRKEGQNVTLSCEQNLNHDAMYWYRQDPGQGLRLIYYSQIVNDFQKGDIAEGYSVSREKKESFPLTVTSAQKNPTAFYLCASSLARGPQTYYGYTFGSGTRLTVV.